The 29 T cell receptor beta chains given below trace back to one sample, sequenced in a study of cytomegalovirus exposure and HLA in healthy donors (dated by TCRdb to about 2017). Library preparation used the immunoSEQ multiplex PCR assay. For the multiplex PCR, a mixture combining 60 forward primers for TCR Vbeta segments and 13 reverse primers for TCR Jbeta segments was used. TCRdb re-hosts the immuneACCESS table, in-frame sequences only. Its copies lack some clones; in the studies checked, an unresolved V gene accounts for under half of them, and the cause for the rest is not known. In all, the sample holds some 140,000 clones, and about three quarters of those were seen once. The leading ten clones occupy 4% to 4.5% of the sample. Sequenced: PBMCs. These receptors were taken from a woman aged 40 to 49 in good health and CMV-seronegative.

This clone was seen only a few times. The rearrangement uses TRBV2 and TRBJ1-1; possibly TRBD1 for D (5 bases). Germline V lookup: CDR1 SNHLY, CDR2 FYNNEI. V dropped 5 bases and J dropped 5 bases, with 12 bases sitting between them. The CDR3 totals 13 residues. The CDR3 sequence: CASSNQGRTEAFF. DNA for the CDR3: TGTGCCAGCAGTAATCAGGGTCGGACTGAAGCTTTCTTT. The complete variable domain, with remaining parts taken from reference TRBV2 and TRBJ1-1, reads EPEVTQTPSHQVTQMGQEVILRCVPISNHLYFYWYRQILGQKVEFLVSFYNNEISEKSEIFDDQFSVERPDGSNFTLKIRSTKLEDSAMYFCASSNQGRTEAFFGQGTRLTVV.

The rearrangement joins TRBV28 to TRBJ1-2; 12 bases fit TRBD1. The V gene's germline CDR1 is MDHEN and CDR2 SYDVKM. The CDR3 extends over 14 amino acids. Germline trimming cut 3 bases from V and 6 bases from J; bases unmatched to any gene: 2. CDR3: CASSFGTGGHGYTF. The CDR3 DNA sequence: TGTGCCAGCAGTTTCGGGACAGGGGGCCATGGCTACACCTTC.

The genes are TRBV5-1 and TRBJ1-2; D might be TRBD1 (6 bases). From germline, CDR1 is SGHRS and CDR2 YFSETQ. The CDR3 extends over 14 amino acids. Trimming removed 0 bases from V and 2 bases from J, with 8 bases in between. CDR3 region: CASSLGQGNYGYTF. The DNA for the CDR3 is TGCGCCAGCAGCTTGGGGCAGGGGAACTATGGCTACACCTTC.

This clone was picked up one time. The rearrangement uses TRBV5-1 and TRBJ2-5; D perhaps matches TRBD1 (7 bases). Germline CDR1 is SGHRS and CDR2 is YFSETQ. Deletions cut 3 bases from V and 5 bases from J, with 20 bases between. This CDR3 spans 16 amino acids. The CDR3 loop is CASSYSSTGRPETQYF. CDR3 DNA: TGCGCCAGCAGCTACTCTTCGACAGGGAGGCCGGAGACCCAGTACTTC.

There are a few counts of this clone. The rearrangement uses TRBV6-5 and TRBJ2-5, with TRBD1 identical over 9 bases. Trimming took 1 base from V and 6 from J; bases not matched to a gene: 9. Germline assignment: CDR1 MNHEY and CDR2 SVGAGI. The CDR3 covers 16 residues. The CDR3 nucleotides are TGTGCCAGCAGTTACTTCCCCCAACAGGGGGCGAAGACCCAGTACTTC. It encodes CASSYFPQQGAKTQYF.

The chain joins TRBV28 to TRBJ1-1; a possible D gene is TRBD1 (5 bases). The ends were cut back, 3 bases at V and 3 bases at J, with 17 bases in the middle. This CDR3 is built from 16 residues. The V gene's germline CDR1 is MDHEN and CDR2 SYDVKM. The CDR3 spells CASSLGSSSGDTEAFF. The CDR3, as DNA: TGTGCCAGCAGTTTGGGATCTTCCTCGGGGGACACTGAAGCTTTCTTT.

V usage is TRBV10-3 and J usage is TRBJ2-3; weak D call: TRBD2 (6 bases). Germline lookup yields CDR1 ENHRY and CDR2 SYGVKD. V lost 6 bases and J lost 2, with 9 bases in between. The CDR3 covers 13 residues. The CDR3 loop is CAIRGGLTDTQYF. The CDR3 bases are TGTGCCATCAGGGGGGGACTCACAGATACGCAGTATTTT.

This clone was observed a single time. This chain connects TRBV5-1 to TRBJ2-5; 13 positions match TRBD2. The CDR3 contains 18 residues. Germline assignment: CDR1 SGHRS and CDR2 YFSETQ. J lost 5 bases, V lost 6 bases, and 16 bases had no gene match. The CDR3 nucleotides read TGCGCCAGCACCTCCCGGGTACTAGCGGGGGGGCTATCGGAGACCCAGTACTTC. This encodes CASTSRVLAGGLSETQYF.

The sample holds one count of this clone. The rearrangement links TRBV7-9 to TRBJ1-1; D ambiguous. From germline, CDR1 is SEHNR and CDR2 FQNEAQ (reference sequence). The CDR3 spans 15 residues. Trimming stripped 2 bases from V and 4 bases from J, with 14 bases between. CDR3 nucleotide sequence: TGTGCCAGCAGCTTATTCCCTCTAACTCCCACTGAAGCTTTCTTT. Amino acid sequence: CASSLFPLTPTEAFF.

The genes are TRBV29-1 and TRBJ1-1, with D possibly TRBD1 on 6 matching bases. Trimming left V 6 bases short and J 1 base short, with 12 bases between. Germline V CDR1 and CDR2: SQVTM, ANQGSEA. This CDR3 has 13 amino acids. CDR3 in amino acids: CSVPGAGNTEAFF. Written as DNA, the CDR3 is TGCAGCGTCCCAGGGGCGGGGAACACTGAAGCTTTCTTT.

The chain recombines TRBV25-1 with TRBJ1-2; 7 bases match TRBD1. This CDR3 comprises 13 residues. V was pared by 6 bases and J by 3 bases, with 4 bases of the junction left unmatched. Germline loops: CDR1 MGHDK, CDR2 SYGVNS. CDR3 loop: CASSAGTDYGYTF. CDR3 sequence (DNA): TGTGCCAGCAGCGCCGGGACAGACTATGGCTACACCTTC.

The chain employs TRBV2 and TRBJ2-3; 12 nucleotides align to TRBD2. Germline CDR1 and CDR2: SNHLY and FYNNEI. The CDR3 has 15 amino acids. V lost 2 bases and J lost 10; bases outside the gene matches: 7. The CDR3 region is CASSETSGGPSPQYF. The CDR3 region has the DNA TGTGCCAGCAGTGAAACTAGCGGGGGGCCGAGTCCGCAGTATTTT.

This chain connects TRBV21-1 to TRBJ2-7; TRBD2 is the table's D call, not checked against the DNA. TRBV21-1 is tagged as a pseudogene. This CDR3 region has 15 residues. As DNA, the CDR3 is TGTGCCAGCAGGAAAGGGACGGGACTAGGCTACGAGCAGTACTTC. Translated: CASRKGTGLGYEQYF.

The chain combines TRBV6-5 with TRBJ1-4; 7 nucleotides align to TRBD1. CDR3 length: 14 residues. Germline V gene data show CDR1 as MNHEY and CDR2 as SVGAGI. Trimming removed 5 bases from V and 12 bases from J; junction bases left unmatched: 12. The CDR3 spells CASSRDSREGELFF. The CDR3 nucleotides read TGTGCCAGCAGTAGGGACAGTCGGGAGGGGGAACTGTTTTTT.

The CDR3 sequence: CASTRQAGRGNEQFF. In DNA, the CDR3 is TGCGCCAGCACCAGACAGGCAGGGAGAGGGAATGAGCAGTTCTTC. This sequence joins TRBV10-2 and TRBJ2-1; D may be TRBD1 (6 bases). Germline loops: CDR1 WSHSY, CDR2 SAAADI. The CDR3 spans 15 residues. Trimming left V 7 bases short and J 7 bases short, with 20 bases between.

This clone occurred once. V is TRBV25-1 and J is TRBJ2-3; D is perhaps TRBD1 (5 bases). Trimming removed 5 bases from V and 4 bases from J, with 16 bases in between. Germline V gene data show CDR1 as MGHDK and CDR2 as SYGVNS. The CDR3 loop spans 15 amino acids. CDR3 sequence reads: CASSKQDGISDTQYF. The DNA for the CDR3 is TGTGCCAGCAGTAAACAGGATGGAATCTCAGATACGCAGTATTTT.

Comment on this clone: Other DNA sequences within the sample encode an identical CDR3. The genes are TRBV5-1 and TRBJ2-5; D uncertain. The germline gives CDR1 SGHRS, CDR2 YFSETQ. CDR3 length equals 11 residues. Trimming removed 7 bases from V and 2 bases from J, with 6 bases in between. The CDR3 loop reads CASRSQETQYF. Here the CDR3 DNA reads TGCGCCAGCCGTAGTCAAGAGACCCAGTACTTC.

The chain recombines TRBV7-9 with TRBJ2-1, with D perhaps TRBD2 (5 bases). The germline V gene encodes CDR1 SEHNR and CDR2 FQNEAQ (reference sequence). The germline V and J ends were trimmed by 5 bases and 5 bases, with 22 bases remaining between them. The length of the CDR3 is 17 residues. CDR3 bases: TGTGCCAGCAGCCCACCTTTCAGAGCGGTACGAAACAATGAGCAGTTCTTC. It codes for CASSPPFRAVRNNEQFF.

This clone was seen more than once but under ten times. J is TRBJ2-3 and V is TRBV4-1, with TRBD2 matching over 8 bases. Germline V CDR1 and CDR2: MGHRA, YSYEKL. CDR3 length: 15 amino acids. The ends lost 4 bases at V and 3 bases at J; junction bases unmatched: 6. The CDR3 reads CASSRLRGGTDTQYF. Written as DNA, the CDR3 is TGCGCCAGCAGCCGCCTACGGGGGGGAACAGATACGCAGTATTTT.

The chain couples TRBV7-2 to TRBJ2-2, with D perhaps matching TRBD2 (5 bases). Germline lookup yields CDR1 SGHTA and CDR2 FQGNSA. The CDR3 runs to 15 residues. Trimming left V 5 bases short and J 1 base short, with 11 bases between. CDR3 in DNA: TGTGCCAGCAGCGCCCCTAGCTTGAACACCGGGGAGCTGTTTTTT. Translated: CASSAPSLNTGELFF.

The V and J genes are TRBV15 and TRBJ1-4; D ambiguous. V dropped 0 bases and J dropped 10 bases, with 9 bases sitting between them. Germline V gives CDR1 LNHNV, CDR2 YYDKDF (reference sequence). The CDR3 totals 13 residues. This chain's CDR3 is CATSRDEGRKLFF. The CDR3 coding sequence is TGTGCCACCAGCAGAGATGAGGGCCGAAAACTGTTTTTT.

CDR3 coding DNA: TGTGCTAGTGGTTGGTTACAACACAATCAGCCCCAGCATTTT. The encoded protein is CASGWLQHNQPQHF. The genes are TRBV12-5 and TRBJ1-5; D is unclear. V was shortened by 4 bases and J by 3 bases, with 10 bases between the two germline ends. The germline gives CDR1 LGHNT, CDR2 FRNRAP. This CDR3 is 14 amino acids long.

The gene calls are TRBV5-1 and TRBJ2-5, with D unclear. The V end lost 0 bases, the J end lost 5 bases, and 11 bases lay between the germline ends. The germline V gene encodes CDR1 SGHRS and CDR2 YFSETQ. This CDR3 spans 14 amino acids. The chain's CDR3 is CASSLDSETETQYF. CDR3 in DNA: TGCGCCAGCAGCTTGGACTCTGAAACGGAGACCCAGTACTTC.

The chain recombines TRBV6-1 with TRBJ2-2; 8 nucleotides align to TRBD1. The J segment lost 4 bases and the V segment lost 2 bases, leaving 3 bases of the junction unmatched. Germline CDR1 MNHNS, CDR2 SASEGT. The CDR3 is made up of 15 amino acids. CDR3 in amino acids: CASSEKQGGTGELFF. CDR3 DNA sequence: TGTGCCAGCAGTGAAAAACAGGGGGGCACCGGGGAGCTGTTTTTT.

CDR3 region: CASSGGQLYSNQPQHF. The CDR3 DNA is TGTGCCAGCAGTGGCGGACAGCTATATAGCAATCAGCCCCAGCATTTT. The V call is TRBV6-1, the J call TRBJ1-5; D might be TRBD1 (6 bases). Germline V gives CDR1 MNHNS, CDR2 SASEGT. V gave up 4 bases and J gave up 0 bases, with 13 bases separating them. CDR3 length: 16 amino acids.

Only one count was recorded for this clone. This rearrangement joins TRBV28 to TRBJ1-4; D call uncertain. The germline CDR1 and CDR2 sequences are MDHEN and SYDVKM. Between the trimmed V and J ends, which lost 2 bases and 2 bases, there was a span of 12 bases. CDR3 size: 16 residues. The CDR3, as DNA: TGTGCCAGCAGTTTAAGGATTGGAGTCACTAATGAAAAACTGTTTTTT. Protein: CASSLRIGVTNEKLFF. The full variable domain, completed using reference TRBV28 and TRBJ1-4, is DVKVTQSSRYLVKRTGEKVFLECVQDMDHENMFWYRQDPGLGLRLIYFSYDVKMKEKGDIPEGYSVSREKKERFSLILESASTNQTSMYLCASSLRIGVTNEKLFFGSGTQLSVL.

The gene calls are TRBV7-9 and TRBJ1-1; 8 bases match TRBD1. V was clipped by 5 bases and J by 4 bases; unmatched bases: 6. Germline-derived CDR1 and CDR2 are SEHNR and FQNEAQ (reference sequence). There are 14 residues in the CDR3. The DNA of the CDR3 is TGTGCCAGCAGCCCGGGACAGGACTTCACTGAAGCTTTCTTT. Protein: CASSPGQDFTEAFF.

Only a few counts were recorded for this clone. The chain is built from TRBV6-4 and TRBJ2-1; 7 nucleotides match TRBD1. Germline trimming cut 2 bases from V and 8 bases from J; bases unmatched to any gene: 9. The CDR3 has 15 residues. The germline CDR1 and CDR2 sequences are MRHNA and SNTAGT. The CDR3 protein is CASSDGQGVHDEQFF. The CDR3 bases are TGTGCCAGCAGTGACGGGCAGGGGGTACATGATGAGCAGTTCTTC.

V and J are TRBV10-3 and TRBJ2-3; 11 bases agree with TRBD2. There are 15 residues in the CDR3. Germline CDR1 is ENHRY and CDR2 is SYGVKD. The V segment lost 4 bases and the J segment 3 bases; nucleotides outside the gene matches: 3. DNA of the CDR3: TGTGCCATCAGTGGACTAGCGGGATGGACAGATACGCAGTATTTT. Translation: CAISGLAGWTDTQYF.